What follows are 5 T cell receptor beta chains derived from one specimen sequenced in a study of T cells in Graves' hyperthyroidism and ophthalmopathy (dated by TCRdb to between 2018 and 2021). The library was prepared using multiplex PCR. Data came from an Illumina HiSeq 2000. The TCR beta CDR3 regions were amplified from RNA transcripts. A first-round RT-PCR of the TCR CDR3 used the HTBI primer set with the Qiagen OneStep RT-PCR kit. Using fastp trimming at Q25 and MiXCR clonotype assembly, TCRdb reanalyzed the public sequencing data and kept in-frame beta chains. A single entry per CDR3 protein holds the most common genes and DNA from its merged rows. Present in this sample are some 460,000 distinct CDR3 sequences, 15% to 18% of which were seen just once. The ten largest make up around 7% of the sample. The sample comprised blood. These receptors were taken from a woman between 18 and 30 years old with Graves' hyperthyroidism.

This chain joins TRBV30 and TRBJ2-1, with 13 positions matching TRBD2. This CDR3 is built from 16 residues. Germline CDR1 GTSNPN, CDR2 SVGIG (reference sequence). V gave up 5 bases and J gave up 6 bases; unmatched junction bases: 10. CDR3 coding DNA: TGTGCCTGGGAGCCTGGACTAGCGGGAGCACTCAATGAGCAGTTCTTC. It translates to CAWEPGLAGALNEQFF.

This clonotype was counted many times. The V and J genes are TRBV5-1 and TRBJ1-5, with a weak D call TRBD1 (5 bases). The CDR3 sequence is 14 residues long. V lost 1 base and J 3 bases, leaving 8 bases between the germline ends. Germline-derived CDR1 and CDR2 are SGHRS and YFSETQ. The CDR3 reads CASSLPGNNQPQHF. CDR3 bases: TGCGCCAGCAGCTTGCCAGGGAACAATCAGCCCCAGCATTTT. Full variable domain (outside the CDR3, taken from reference TRBV5-1 and TRBJ1-5): KAGVTQTPRYLIKTRGQQVTLSCSPISGHRSVSWYQQTPGQGLQFLFEYFSETQRNKGNFPGRFSGRQFSNSRSEMNVSTLELGDSALYLCASSLPGNNQPQHFGDGTRLSIL.

This clonotype was observed at least ten times. This chain joins TRBV2 and TRBJ2-1; D not resolved. Germline values: CDR1 SNHLY, CDR2 FYNNEI. V shed 6 bases and J shed 7 bases, with 10 bases lying between them. The CDR3 is 12 amino acids. CDR3 DNA sequence: TGTGCCAGCAGAGACTGGGGAAATGAGCAGTTCTTC. Its translation: CASRDWGNEQFF.

The chain carries TRBV30 and TRBJ1-1; no clear D gene. The CDR3 is made up of 12 amino acids. Trimming took 7 bases from V and 4 from J, leaving 13 bases between them. CDR1 GTSNPN and CDR2 SVGIG come from the germline V gene (reference sequence). The CDR3 protein is CASAPSSTEAFF. In nucleotides, the CDR3 is TGTGCCTCCGCCCCCTCGTCCACTGAAGCTTTCTTT.

This clonotype was recorded at least ten times. V gene TRBV11-1 combines with J gene TRBJ1-6, with 8 bases identical to TRBD1. Germline V gene sequence: CDR1 SGHAT, CDR2 FQDESV (reference sequence). CDR3 size: 16 residues. J gave up 10 bases and V 5 bases, and 13 bases lay outside the gene matches. The CDR3 DNA follows: TGTGCCAGCAGCAGCCAAAGACAGGGGCGCGCCTCACCCCTCCACTTT. Protein: CASSSQRQGRASPLHF.